This T cell receptor (beta chain) derives from a study of shared clonotypes between healthy human individuals. Findings and caveats of the study: Estimated clonotype richness was generally higher in naive than memory subsets.

TCRdb's table, derived via immunoSEQ multiplex PCR, lists solely in-frame clones and lacks some. In the table there are under 1,900,000 clones, less than 99% of which are singletons. A remark on this clone: Its antigen is unknown.

The TCR comes from a man between 25 and 39 years old in good health. The sequencing sample was made of naive CD4+ T cells sorted from blood. Subset reported: CD45RA+ positively selected.

CDR3 amino acids: CASSPQGTISGNTIYF. In DNA, the CDR3 is TGTGCCAGCAGCCCCCAGGGTACTATCTCTGGAAACACCATATATTTT. The V call is TRBV7-9, the J call TRBJ1-3, with D perhaps matching TRBD1 (5 bases). This CDR3 is 16 amino acids long. Trimming stripped 5 bases from V and 0 bases from J, with 14 bases between. Germline values: CDR1 SEHNR, CDR2 FQNEAQ (reference sequence).